A single sample is the source of the 22 T cell receptor beta chains below, sequenced in a study of blood T cells in healthy people across ages. It was with a sample-barcoded 5' primer and a J-beta primer mix that a second PCR of about 6 to 12 cycles was run. From the 5' RACE reads, TCRdb called clonotypes with MiXCR, one entry per CDR3 protein. The sample includes roughly 2 million distinct CDR3 sequences, around 50% of them seen just once. Sequenced sample: blood. All receptors derive from a woman aged 40 to 49 in good health.

CDR3 sequence (DNA): TGCAGTGCTCGCCGGAGCGGGGGGACACCCCAAGAGACCCAGTACTTC. This encodes CSARRSGGTPQETQYF. This rearrangement joins TRBV20-1 to TRBJ2-5, with 9 bases that match TRBD2. Germline lookup yields CDR1 DFQATT and CDR2 SNEGSKA (reference sequence). The CDR3 consists of 16 residues. J lost 1 base, V lost 5 bases, and 11 bases had no gene match.

This clonotype was observed a handful of times. The J gene is TRBJ2-4, the V gene TRBV4-1, with 13 bases lining up with TRBD2. The DNA end lines up better with TRBJ2-7; the J call may be wrong. The CDR3 has 16 amino acids. Germline V gene data show CDR1 as MGHRA and CDR2 as YSYEKL. CDR3 region: CASSQILAGGSREQYF. The CDR3 region has the DNA TGCGCCAGCAGCCAAATACTAGCGGGGGGGTCTCGCGAGCAGTACTTC.

The chain couples TRBV5-1 to TRBJ2-7, with 9 positions matching TRBD1. In germline, CDR1 is SGHRS, CDR2 YFSETQ. The CDR3 covers 16 residues. Trimming removed 4 bases from V and 3 bases from J; junction bases left unmatched: 11. The CDR3 protein is CASSTASGTGYYEQYF. The CDR3 DNA follows: TGCGCCAGCAGCACAGCCTCCGGGACAGGGTACTACGAGCAGTACTTC.

This chain joins TRBV2 and TRBJ2-5, with D maybe TRBD1 (6 bases). The CDR3 sequence is 13 residues long. Germline V CDR1 and CDR2: SNHLY, FYNNEI. V was shortened by 8 bases and J by 1 base, with 11 bases between the two germline ends. The CDR3 region is CASGARGQETQYF. CDR3 bases: TGTGCCAGCGGGGCCAGGGGCCAAGAGACCCAGTACTTC.

This clonotype was counted a few times. The rearrangement joins TRBV6-5 to TRBJ2-1; D might be TRBD1 (6 bases). From germline, CDR1 is MNHEY and CDR2 SVGAGI. The CDR3 extends over 13 amino acids. The V end lost 6 bases, the J end lost 6 bases, and 12 bases lay between the germline ends. The CDR3 nucleotides are TGTGCCAGCAGGGACAGAAACCTCAATGAGCAGTTCTTC. It translates to CASRDRNLNEQFF.

This chain uses TRBV4-3 with TRBJ2-1; 7 positions agree with TRBD2. V lost 2 bases, J lost 4 bases, and 5 bases stayed unmatched. This CDR3 region has 15 residues. Germline CDR1 LGHNA, CDR2 YSLEER. CDR3 in DNA: TGCGCCAGCAGCCAATCCCCGGGGGGTTACAATGAGCAGTTCTTC. Translated: CASSQSPGGYNEQFF.

This chain uses TRBV2 with TRBJ2-7; 7 nucleotides line up with TRBD2. CDR1 SNHLY and CDR2 FYNNEI come from the germline V gene. V lost 4 bases and J lost 2; bases outside the gene matches: 5. The CDR3 runs 14 residues. This chain's CDR3 is CASSGGTMAYEQYF. CDR3 in DNA: TGTGCCAGCAGTGGGGGGACTATGGCCTACGAGCAGTACTTC.

The sample holds one count of this clonotype. The V and J genes are TRBV4-1 and TRBJ2-7; D is unclear. Germline assignment: CDR1 MGHRA and CDR2 YSYEKL. The length of the CDR3 is 13 residues. V dropped 0 bases and J dropped 4 bases, with 7 bases sitting between them. This chain's CDR3 is CASSQDSEYEQYF. CDR3 nucleotide sequence: TGCGCCAGCAGCCAAGATTCGGAATACGAGCAGTACTTC.

The chain is built from TRBV7-2 and TRBJ2-3; no reliable D call. Looked up from germline, CDR1 is SGHTA and CDR2 is FQGNSA. Trimming removed 1 base at V and 3 bases at J, with 11 bases between. This CDR3 contains 15 residues. The CDR3 loop is CASSLVIALTDTQYF. For the CDR3, the DNA is TGTGCCAGCAGCTTAGTGATAGCCCTTACAGATACGCAGTATTTT.

Only one count was recorded for this clonotype. The chain links TRBV10-2 to TRBJ2-1; D is perhaps TRBD2 (7 bases). The CDR3 length is 16 residues. V was pared by 6 bases and J by 8 bases, with 23 bases between. In germline, CDR1 is WSHSY, CDR2 SAAADI. CDR3 nucleotide sequence: TGCGCCAGCAGCCCAAATCCCCGGGGGGCCATGGATGAGCAGTTCTTC. This gives the protein CASSPNPRGAMDEQFF.

This chain connects TRBV6-2 or TRBV6-3 to TRBJ2-7, with TRBD1 identical over 7 bases. CDR1 and CDR2 (germline): MNHEY, SVGEGT. V was pared by 5 bases and J by 2 bases, with 3 bases of the junction left unmatched. This CDR3 region has 13 residues. This chain's CDR3 is CASSTGDAYEQYF. Written as DNA, the CDR3 is TGTGCCAGCAGTACAGGGGACGCCTACGAGCAGTACTTC.

This clonotype has a handful of counts. The CDR3 region is CSAHLTSAHTRNTDTQYF. In DNA, the CDR3 is TGCAGTGCCCACCTCACTTCAGCGCACACACGGAACACAGATACGCAGTATTTT. The V gene is TRBV20-1, the J gene TRBJ2-3; no clear D gene. Germline V gene sequence: CDR1 DFQATT, CDR2 SNEGSKA (reference sequence). There are 18 residues in the CDR3. Trimming cost V 6 bases and J 2 bases, with 27 bases left between them.

This sequence joins TRBV25-1 and TRBJ2-7, with 11 positions matching TRBD1. V was pared by 4 bases and J by 5 bases, with 7 bases of the junction left unmatched. The germline CDR1 and CDR2 sequences are MGHDK and SYGVNS. The CDR3 sequence is 15 residues long. Written as DNA, the CDR3 is TGTGCCAGCAGTGGGTCCGGGACAGGGGGTCACGAGCAGTACTTC. It codes for CASSGSGTGGHEQYF.

The chain employs TRBV29-1 and TRBJ2-5, with 10 bases aligning to TRBD1. CDR1 and CDR2 from the germline V gene are SQVTM and ANQGSEA. Unmatched junction bases numbered 13, after V lost 4 bases and J lost 8 bases. The CDR3 has 15 amino acids. The CDR3 bases are TGCAGCGTTGTTACGCGGACAGGGGGTCGGGGCACCCAGTACTTC. This translates into CSVVTRTGGRGTQYF.

J is TRBJ2-1 and V is TRBV5-6; 14 bases are a match to TRBD2. Germline V gene lookup returns CDR1 SGHDT and CDR2 YYEEEE. The CDR3 has 15 residues. After removal of 4 bases from V and 12 bases from J, the junction contained 9 bases not matched to a gene. The CDR3 DNA follows: TGTGCCAGCAGCCCGGGACTAGCGGGGGAAAGAGGGCAGTTCTTC. Translated: CASSPGLAGERGQFF.

CDR3 nucleotides: TGTGCCAGCACCGAAGGGACTAGCGGGGCAATACGCAGGGGGGCCCAGTACTTC. This codes for CASTEGTSGAIRRGAQYF. The chain couples TRBV11-2 to TRBJ2-5, with 13 bases aligning to TRBD2. After removal of 7 bases from V and 9 bases from J, the junction contained 20 bases not matched to a gene. Per germline, CDR1 SGHAT and CDR2 FQNNGV. This CDR3 contains 18 residues.

CDR3 DNA: TGTGCCAGCAGCTTCTTAGCGGGGGACACAGATACGCAGTATTTT. It translates to CASSFLAGDTDTQYF. This rearrangement joins TRBV7-6 to TRBJ2-3; TRBD2 matches at 9 bases. This CDR3 spans 15 amino acids. CDR1 and CDR2 (germline): SGHVS, FNYEAQ. With 3 bases clipped from V and 2 bases from J, the junction kept 3 bases outside the gene matches. The full variable domain, its missing parts supplied by reference TRBV7-6 and TRBJ2-3, is GAGVSQSPRYKVTKRGQDVALRCDPISGHVSLYWYRQALGQGPEFLTYFNYEAQQDKSGLPNDRFSAERPEGSISTLTIQRTEQRDSAMYRCASSFLAGDTDTQYFGPGTRLTVL.

The rearrangement joins TRBV7-2 to TRBJ2-1; D call uncertain. This CDR3 is built from 12 residues. Germline values: CDR1 SGHTA, CDR2 FQGNSA. V lost 6 bases and J lost 10, with 13 bases in between. Here the CDR3 DNA reads TGTGCCAGCAGGGAATCCACGGTAGAGCAGTTCTTC. This encodes CASRESTVEQFF.

CDR3 loop: CASSLDVGGGGYTF. DNA of the CDR3: TGTGCCAGCAGCTTAGACGTTGGGGGAGGTGGCTACACCTTC. The chain employs TRBV7-2 and TRBJ1-2; the D gene is possibly TRBD1 (5 bases). V lost 1 base and J lost 7, with 13 bases in between. The CDR3 has 14 residues. Germline CDR1 reads SGHTA; CDR2 reads FQGNSA.

The V and J genes are TRBV4-3 and TRBJ2-1; 9 bases match TRBD2. The CDR3 extends over 17 amino acids. Unmatched junction bases numbered 3, after V lost 0 bases and J lost 0 bases. Germline CDR1 and CDR2: LGHNA and YSLEER. The CDR3 sequence: CASSQERSGSSYNEQFF. CDR3 in DNA: TGCGCCAGCAGCCAAGAACGTAGCGGGAGCTCCTACAATGAGCAGTTCTTC.

The sample holds one count of this clonotype. J is TRBJ2-4 and V is TRBV6-5; tentative D call: TRBD1 (6 bases). TRBJ2-7 explains the end of the DNA better; the J call may be wrong. CDR3 size: 14 residues. The germline gives CDR1 MNHEY, CDR2 SVGAGI. The CDR3 region has the DNA TGTGCCAGCCAAATTGCTGAAACAGGGTACGAGCAGTACTTC. Residues: CASQIAETGYEQYF.

V gene TRBV20-1 combines with J gene TRBJ2-3; TRBD2 agrees at 13 bases. CDR3 length equals 16 residues. From germline, CDR1 is DFQATT and CDR2 SNEGSKA (reference sequence). Trimming removed 0 bases from V and 2 bases from J; junction bases left unmatched: 2. The CDR3 nucleotides are TGCAGTGCTAGAGAACTAGCGGGGGGGATCACAGATACGCAGTATTTT. It codes for CSARELAGGITDTQYF.